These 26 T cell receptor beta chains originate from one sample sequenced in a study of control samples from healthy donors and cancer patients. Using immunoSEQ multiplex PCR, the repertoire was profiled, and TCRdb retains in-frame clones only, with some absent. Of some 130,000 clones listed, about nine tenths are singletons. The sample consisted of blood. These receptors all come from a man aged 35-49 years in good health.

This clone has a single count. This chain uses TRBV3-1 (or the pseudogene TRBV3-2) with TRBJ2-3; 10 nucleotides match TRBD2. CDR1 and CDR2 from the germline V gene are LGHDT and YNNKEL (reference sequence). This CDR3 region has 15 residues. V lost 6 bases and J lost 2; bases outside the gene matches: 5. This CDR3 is CASRLAGGPTDTQYF. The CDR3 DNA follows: TGTGCCAGCAGATTAGCGGGGGGCCCCACAGATACGCAGTATTTT.

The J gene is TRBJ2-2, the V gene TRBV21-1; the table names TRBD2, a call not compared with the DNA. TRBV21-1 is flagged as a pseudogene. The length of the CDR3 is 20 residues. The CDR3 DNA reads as TGTGCCAGCAGCAAAGACGCTAGCGGGGCGTCAGACCCGAACACCGGGGAGCTGTTTTTT. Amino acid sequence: CASSKDASGASDPNTGELFF.

CDR3 in DNA: TGCGCCAGCAGCTTGGTGGGGATTAGCACAGATACGCAGTATTTT. Translated, it gives CASSLVGISTDTQYF. The J gene is TRBJ2-3, the V gene TRBV5-1, with D hard to call. V dropped 0 bases and J dropped 0 bases, with 8 bases sitting between them. CDR3 length: 15 residues. Germline CDR1 reads SGHRS; CDR2 reads YFSETQ.

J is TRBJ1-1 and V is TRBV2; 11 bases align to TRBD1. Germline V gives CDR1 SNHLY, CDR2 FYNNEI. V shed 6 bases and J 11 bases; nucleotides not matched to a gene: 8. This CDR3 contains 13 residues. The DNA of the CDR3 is TGTGCCAGCAGCGCCGGGACAGGGGGAAGGGCTTTCTTT. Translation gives CASSAGTGGRAFF.

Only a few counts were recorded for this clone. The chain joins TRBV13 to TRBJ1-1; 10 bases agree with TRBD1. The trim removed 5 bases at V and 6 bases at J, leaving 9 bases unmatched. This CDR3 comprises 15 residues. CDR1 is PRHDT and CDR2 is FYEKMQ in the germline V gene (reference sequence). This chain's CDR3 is CASSPGGDRGAEAFF. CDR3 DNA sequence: TGTGCCAGCAGCCCCGGCGGGGACAGGGGCGCTGAAGCTTTCTTT.

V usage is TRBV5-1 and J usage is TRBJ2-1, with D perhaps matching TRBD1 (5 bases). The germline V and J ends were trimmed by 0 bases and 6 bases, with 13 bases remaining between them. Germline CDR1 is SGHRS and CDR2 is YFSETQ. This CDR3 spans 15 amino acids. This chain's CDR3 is CASSLGQGLGNEQFF. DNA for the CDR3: TGCGCCAGCAGCTTGGGTCAGGGTCTCGGCAATGAGCAGTTCTTC.

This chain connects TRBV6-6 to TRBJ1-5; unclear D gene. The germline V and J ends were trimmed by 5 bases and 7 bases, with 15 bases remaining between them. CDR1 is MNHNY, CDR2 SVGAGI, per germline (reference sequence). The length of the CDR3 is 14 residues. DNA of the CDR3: TGTGCCAGCAGTCGGGGTTCGGATAACCAGCCCCAGCATTTT. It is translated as CASSRGSDNQPQHF.

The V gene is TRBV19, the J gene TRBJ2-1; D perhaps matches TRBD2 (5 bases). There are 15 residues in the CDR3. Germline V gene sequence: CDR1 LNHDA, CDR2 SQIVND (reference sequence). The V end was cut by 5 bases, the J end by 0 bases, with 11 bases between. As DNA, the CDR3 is TGTGCCAGTAGTCGAGCGGAAAGCTCCTACAATGAGCAGTTCTTC. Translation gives CASSRAESSYNEQFF.

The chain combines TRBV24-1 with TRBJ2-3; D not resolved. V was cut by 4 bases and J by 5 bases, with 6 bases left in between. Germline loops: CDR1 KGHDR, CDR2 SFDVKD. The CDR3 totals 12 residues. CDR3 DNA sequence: TGTGCCACCAGTGAGTCTGAAGATACGCAGTATTTT. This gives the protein CATSESEDTQYF.

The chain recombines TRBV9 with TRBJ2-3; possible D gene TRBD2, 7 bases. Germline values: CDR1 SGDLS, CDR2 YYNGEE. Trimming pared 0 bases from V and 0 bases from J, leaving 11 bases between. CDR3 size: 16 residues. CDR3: CASSVGGGESTDTQYF. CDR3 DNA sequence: TGTGCCAGCAGCGTAGGAGGGGGGGAGAGCACAGATACGCAGTATTTT.

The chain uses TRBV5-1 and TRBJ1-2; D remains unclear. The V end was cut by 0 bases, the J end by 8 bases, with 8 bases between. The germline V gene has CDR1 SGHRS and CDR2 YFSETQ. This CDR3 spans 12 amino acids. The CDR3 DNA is TGCGCCAGCAGCTTGGTGGGCGAGGGCTACACCTTC. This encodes CASSLVGEGYTF.

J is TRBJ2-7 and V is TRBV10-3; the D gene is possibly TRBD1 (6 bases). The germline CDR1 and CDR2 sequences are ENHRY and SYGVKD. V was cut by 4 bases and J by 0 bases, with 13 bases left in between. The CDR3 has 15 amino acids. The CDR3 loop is CAISGLDSSSYEQYF. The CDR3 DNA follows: TGTGCCATCAGTGGGTTGGACAGTAGCTCCTACGAGCAGTACTTC.

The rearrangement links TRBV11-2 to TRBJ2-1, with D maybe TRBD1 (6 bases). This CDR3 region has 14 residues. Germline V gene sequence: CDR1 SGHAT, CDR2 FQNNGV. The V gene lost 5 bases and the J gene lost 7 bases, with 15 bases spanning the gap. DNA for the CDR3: TGTGCCAGCAGCCCTGACAGGCCGAGGAATGAGCAGTTCTTC. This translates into CASSPDRPRNEQFF.

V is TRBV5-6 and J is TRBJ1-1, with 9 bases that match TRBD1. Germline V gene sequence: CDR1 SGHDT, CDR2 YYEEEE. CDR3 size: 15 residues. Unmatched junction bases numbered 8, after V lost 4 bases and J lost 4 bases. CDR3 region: CASSIGTGLGTEAFF. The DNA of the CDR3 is TGTGCCAGCAGCATAGGGACAGGGTTGGGCACTGAAGCTTTCTTT.

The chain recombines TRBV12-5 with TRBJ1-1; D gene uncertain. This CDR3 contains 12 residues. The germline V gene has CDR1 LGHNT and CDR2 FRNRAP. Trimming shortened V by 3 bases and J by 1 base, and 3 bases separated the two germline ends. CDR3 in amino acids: CASGLENTEAFF. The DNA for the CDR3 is TGTGCTAGTGGTTTAGAGAACACTGAAGCTTTCTTT.

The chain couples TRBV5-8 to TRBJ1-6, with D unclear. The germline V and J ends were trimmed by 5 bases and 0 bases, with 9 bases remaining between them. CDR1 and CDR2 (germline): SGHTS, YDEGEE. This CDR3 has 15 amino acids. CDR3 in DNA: TGTGCCAGCAGTGCGTTAAGCTCCTATAATTCACCCCTCCACTTT. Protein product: CASSALSSYNSPLHF.

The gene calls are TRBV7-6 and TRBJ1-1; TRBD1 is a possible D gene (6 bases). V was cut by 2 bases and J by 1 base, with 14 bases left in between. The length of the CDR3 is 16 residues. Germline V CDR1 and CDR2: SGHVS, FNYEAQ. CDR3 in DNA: TGTGCCAGCAGCTTATTGAAGACAGGTCGGAACACTGAAGCTTTCTTT. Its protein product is CASSLLKTGRNTEAFF.

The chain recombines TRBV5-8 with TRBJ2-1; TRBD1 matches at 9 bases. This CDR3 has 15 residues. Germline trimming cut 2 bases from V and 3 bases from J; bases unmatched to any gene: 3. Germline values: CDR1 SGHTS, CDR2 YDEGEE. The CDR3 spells CASSFRDRVYNEQFF. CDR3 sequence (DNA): TGTGCCAGCAGCTTCCGGGACAGGGTCTACAATGAGCAGTTCTTC.

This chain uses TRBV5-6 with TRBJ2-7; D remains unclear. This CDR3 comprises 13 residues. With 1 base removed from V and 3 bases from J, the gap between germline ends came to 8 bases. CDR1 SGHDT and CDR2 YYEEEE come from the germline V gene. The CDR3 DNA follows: TGTGCCAGCAGCTTGCCGGTAGACTACGAGCAGTACTTC. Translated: CASSLPVDYEQYF.

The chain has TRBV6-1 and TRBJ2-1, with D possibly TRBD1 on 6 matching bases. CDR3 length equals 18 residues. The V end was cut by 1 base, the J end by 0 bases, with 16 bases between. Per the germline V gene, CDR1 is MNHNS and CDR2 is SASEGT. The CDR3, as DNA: TGTGCCAGCAGTGAAGGGGGGCTCCGGGCCCTCTCCTACAATGAGCAGTTCTTC. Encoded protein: CASSEGGLRALSYNEQFF.

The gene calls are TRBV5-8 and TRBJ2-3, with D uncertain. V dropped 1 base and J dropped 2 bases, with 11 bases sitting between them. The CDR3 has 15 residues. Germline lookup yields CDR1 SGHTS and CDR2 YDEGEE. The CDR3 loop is CASSLRGGYTDTQYF. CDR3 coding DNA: TGTGCCAGCAGCTTGCGTGGCGGATACACAGATACGCAGTATTTT.

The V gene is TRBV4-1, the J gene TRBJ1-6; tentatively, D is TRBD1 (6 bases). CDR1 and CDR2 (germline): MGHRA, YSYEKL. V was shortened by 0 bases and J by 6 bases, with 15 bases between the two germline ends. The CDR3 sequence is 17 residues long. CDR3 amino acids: CASSQDYREERNSPLHF. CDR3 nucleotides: TGCGCCAGCAGCCAAGATTACAGGGAAGAACGTAATTCACCCCTCCACTTT.

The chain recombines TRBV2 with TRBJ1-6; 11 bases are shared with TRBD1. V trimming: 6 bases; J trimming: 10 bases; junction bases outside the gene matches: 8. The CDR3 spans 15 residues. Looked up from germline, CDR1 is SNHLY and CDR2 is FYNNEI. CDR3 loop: CASSIGTGGGSPLHF. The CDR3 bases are TGTGCCAGCAGCATCGGGACAGGGGGGGGGTCACCCCTCCACTTT.

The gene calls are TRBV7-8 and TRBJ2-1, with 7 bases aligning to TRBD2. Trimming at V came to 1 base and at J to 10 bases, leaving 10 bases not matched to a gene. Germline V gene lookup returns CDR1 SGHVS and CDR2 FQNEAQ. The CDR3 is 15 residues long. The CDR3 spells CASSLVGGSITEQFF. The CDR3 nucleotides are TGTGCCAGCAGCTTAGTGGGCGGGAGCATCACGGAGCAGTTCTTC.

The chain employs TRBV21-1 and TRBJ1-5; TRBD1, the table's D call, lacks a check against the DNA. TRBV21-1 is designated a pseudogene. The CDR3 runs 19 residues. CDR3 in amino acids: CASSKFPRLGTLGHQPQHF. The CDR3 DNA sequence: TGTGCCAGCAGCAAATTCCCCCGACTTGGGACATTGGGTCATCAGCCCCAGCATTTT.

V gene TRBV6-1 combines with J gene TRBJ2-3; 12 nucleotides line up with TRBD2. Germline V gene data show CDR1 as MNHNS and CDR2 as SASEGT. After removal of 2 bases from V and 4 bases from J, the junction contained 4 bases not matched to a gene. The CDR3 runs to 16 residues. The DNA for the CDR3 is TGTGCCAGCAGTGAACTAGCGGGGGGGCGGTCAGATACGCAGTATTTT. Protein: CASSELAGGRSDTQYF.